Presented here are 10 T cell receptor beta chains from one specimen sequenced in a study of shared clonotypes between healthy human individuals. Naive CD8 populations comprised CD45RO-negative cells positively selected for CCR7, excluding terminally differentiated effector memory CD45RA+ cells. Generated by immunoSEQ multiplex PCR, the TCRdb table keeps only in-frame clones and is missing some. The table shows about 2.1 million clones, with 85% to 95% occurring only once. What was sequenced was naive CD8+ T cells from PBMCs. These receptors were collected from a man in his late teens or twenties in good health. Some clones in this sample may be carry-over from other donors' samples.

There are a few counts of this clone. V gene TRBV7-9 combines with J gene TRBJ2-1; 8 nucleotides line up with TRBD2. CDR1 and CDR2 from the germline V gene are SEHNR and FQNEAQ (reference sequence). CDR3 size: 14 residues. V lost 5 bases and J lost 7; bases outside the gene matches: 7. The CDR3 protein is CASSLSGSHNEQFF. CDR3 bases: TGTGCCAGCAGCCTCAGCGGGAGTCATAATGAGCAGTTCTTC.

This clone was detected once. The chain uses TRBV6-5 and TRBJ1-1; D possibly corresponds to TRBD1 (5 bases). V was shortened by 3 bases and J by 1 base, with 12 bases between the two germline ends. The CDR3 length is 15 residues. Germline CDR1 MNHEY, CDR2 SVGAGI. Here the CDR3 reads CASSYNRGANTEAFF. CDR3 bases: TGTGCCAGCAGTTATAATCGGGGCGCGAACACTGAAGCTTTCTTT.

This rearrangement joins TRBV10-3 to TRBJ2-1; 7 bases are a match to TRBD2. After removal of 2 bases from V and 3 bases from J, the junction contained 7 bases not matched to a gene. CDR1 is ENHRY and CDR2 is SYGVKD in the germline V gene. The CDR3 contains 16 residues. As DNA, the CDR3 is TGTGCCATCAGTGAGGTAGCGGGTGCCCACTACAATGAGCAGTTCTTC. Translating gives CAISEVAGAHYNEQFF.

The CDR3 DNA is TGTGCCAGCGGGGAGGGGAGCCGTAGGGATGGCTACACCTTC. It encodes CASGEGSRRDGYTF. The V and J genes are TRBV2 and TRBJ1-2, with D possibly TRBD1 on 5 matching bases. Germline V gene sequence: CDR1 SNHLY, CDR2 FYNNEI. The CDR3 is 14 amino acids. The V and J ends lost 8 bases and 6 bases respectively, with 19 bases between them.

The chain joins TRBV9 to TRBJ1-4; D is unclear. Trimming removed 4 bases from V and 4 bases from J, with 14 bases in between. Germline-derived CDR1 and CDR2 are SGDLS and YYNGEE. The CDR3 spans 15 residues. This chain's CDR3 is CASSPSGQLNEKLFF. In DNA form, the CDR3 reads TGTGCCAGCAGCCCCTCCGGGCAGCTTAATGAAAAACTGTTTTTT.

The chain uses TRBV21-1 and TRBJ1-4; TRBD1 reflects the table's D call only, with no check against the DNA. TRBV21-1 is classified as a pseudogene. CDR3 length equals 16 residues. The CDR3 sequence: CASSKKGQVGSRKLFF. CDR3 coding DNA: TGTGCCAGCAGCAAAAAGGGACAGGTGGGCAGTAGAAAACTGTTTTTT.

The chain couples TRBV7-9 to TRBJ2-7, with 9 bases fitting TRBD1. V lost 5 bases to trimming and J lost 5 bases; unmatched junction nucleotides: 13. The CDR3 contains 16 residues. Looked up from germline, CDR1 is SEHNR and CDR2 is FQNEAQ (reference sequence). This CDR3 reads CASSARPGQGFHEQYF. CDR3 DNA: TGTGCCAGCAGCGCAAGACCGGGACAGGGTTTCCACGAGCAGTACTTC.

Written as DNA, the CDR3 is TGTGCCAGCAGTTCACTAGAAGGGCGTACCTACGAGCAGTACTTC. Protein product: CASSSLEGRTYEQYF. This chain links TRBV27 with TRBJ2-7, with D perhaps matching TRBD2 (5 bases). Germline-derived CDR1 and CDR2 are MNHEY and SMNVEV (reference sequence). V was trimmed by 4 bases and J by 2 bases, leaving 15 bases between them. The CDR3 has 15 residues.

This chain uses TRBV4-1 with TRBJ2-1, with D perhaps TRBD2 (5 bases). V was shortened by 1 base and J by 4 bases, with 11 bases between the two germline ends. Germline CDR1 and CDR2: MGHRA and YSYEKL. CDR3 length: 15 residues. The CDR3 loop reads CASSQVMDLYNEQFF. The CDR3 coding sequence is TGCGCCAGCAGCCAAGTCATGGACTTGTACAATGAGCAGTTCTTC.

The chain recombines TRBV7-9 with TRBJ2-2; 7 bases match TRBD2. Germline values: CDR1 SEHNR, CDR2 FQNEAQ (reference sequence). The CDR3 contains 15 residues. With V trimmed by 6 bases and J by 4 bases, 8 bases remained unmatched. The CDR3 DNA sequence: TGTGCCAGCAGTCCCCGGGGGGAGGCCACCGGGGAGCTGTTTTTT. Amino acid sequence: CASSPRGEATGELFF.